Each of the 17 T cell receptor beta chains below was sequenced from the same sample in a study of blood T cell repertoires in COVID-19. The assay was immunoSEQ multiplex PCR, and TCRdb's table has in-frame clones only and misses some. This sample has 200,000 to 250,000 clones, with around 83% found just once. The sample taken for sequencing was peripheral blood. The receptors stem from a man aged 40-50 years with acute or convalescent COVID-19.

The CDR3 protein is CAIRDRWNYGYTF. The DNA for the CDR3 is TGTGCCATCCGGGACAGATGGAACTATGGCTACACCTTC. The chain links TRBV19 to TRBJ1-2; 7 bases are a match to TRBD1. V lost 10 bases, J lost 2 bases, and 7 bases stayed unmatched. Per germline, CDR1 LNHDA and CDR2 SQIVND (reference sequence). The CDR3 contains 13 residues.

CDR3 DNA sequence: TGTGCCAGCAGGGCGGGACAGGGGGTAGGATACACTGAAGCTTTCTTT. It yields the protein CASRAGQGVGYTEAFF. V and J are TRBV7-6 and TRBJ1-1; 11 bases align to TRBD1. The CDR3 length is 16 residues. The germline V gene encodes CDR1 SGHVS and CDR2 FNYEAQ. The V and J ends lost 6 bases and 3 bases, in that order; junction bases with no gene match: 9.

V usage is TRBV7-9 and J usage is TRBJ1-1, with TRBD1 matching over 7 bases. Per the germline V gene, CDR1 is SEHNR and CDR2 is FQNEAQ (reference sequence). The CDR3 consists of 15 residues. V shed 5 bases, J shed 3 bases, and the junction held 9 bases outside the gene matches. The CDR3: CASSRGSGGYTEAFF. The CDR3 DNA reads TGTGCCAGCAGCCGGGGGTCAGGGGGGTACACTGAAGCTTTCTTT.

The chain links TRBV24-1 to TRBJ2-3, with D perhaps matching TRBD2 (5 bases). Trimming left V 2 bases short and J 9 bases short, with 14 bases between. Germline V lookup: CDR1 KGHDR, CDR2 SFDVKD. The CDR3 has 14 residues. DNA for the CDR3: TGTGCCACCAGTGATTCCTTGGACTTAGGCACGCAGTATTTT. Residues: CATSDSLDLGTQYF.

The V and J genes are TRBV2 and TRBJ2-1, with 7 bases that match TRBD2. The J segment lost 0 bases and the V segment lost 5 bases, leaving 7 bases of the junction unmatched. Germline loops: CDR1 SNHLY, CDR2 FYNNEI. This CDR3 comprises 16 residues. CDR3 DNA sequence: TGTGCCAGCAGTTTGAGTCGCGGGAGCTCCTACAATGAGCAGTTCTTC. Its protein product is CASSLSRGSSYNEQFF. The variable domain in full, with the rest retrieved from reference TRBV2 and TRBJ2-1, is EPEVTQTPSHQVTQMGQEVILRCVPISNHLYFYWYRQILGQKVEFLVSFYNNEISEKSEIFDDQFSVERPDGSNFTLKIRSTKLEDSAMYFCASSLSRGSSYNEQFFGPGTRLTVL.

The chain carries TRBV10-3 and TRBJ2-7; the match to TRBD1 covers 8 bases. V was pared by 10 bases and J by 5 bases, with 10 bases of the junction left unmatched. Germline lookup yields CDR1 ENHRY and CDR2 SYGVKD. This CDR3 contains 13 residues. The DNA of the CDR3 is TGTGCCAGCGCCGGACAGGGCGGGAACGAGCAGTACTTC. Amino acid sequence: CASAGQGGNEQYF.

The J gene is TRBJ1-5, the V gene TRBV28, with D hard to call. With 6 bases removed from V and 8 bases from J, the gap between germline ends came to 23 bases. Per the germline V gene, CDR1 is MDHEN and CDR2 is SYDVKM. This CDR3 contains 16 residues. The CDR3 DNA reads TGTGCCAGCAGCCCCAGGATTACGGTGGTAAATGAGCCCCAGCATTTT. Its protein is CASSPRITVVNEPQHF.

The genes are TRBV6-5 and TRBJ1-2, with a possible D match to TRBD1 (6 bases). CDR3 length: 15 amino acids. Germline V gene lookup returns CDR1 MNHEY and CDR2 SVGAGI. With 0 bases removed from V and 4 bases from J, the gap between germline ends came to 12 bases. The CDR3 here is CASSYSTGQSYGYTF. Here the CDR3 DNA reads TGTGCCAGCAGTTACTCGACGGGACAATCCTATGGCTACACCTTC.

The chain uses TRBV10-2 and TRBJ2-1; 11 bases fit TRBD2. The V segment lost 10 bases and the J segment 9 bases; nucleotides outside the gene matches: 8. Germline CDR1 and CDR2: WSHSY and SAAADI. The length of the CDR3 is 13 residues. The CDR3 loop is CATAGLADTEQFF. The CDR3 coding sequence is TGCGCCACTGCGGGACTAGCGGACACTGAGCAGTTCTTC.

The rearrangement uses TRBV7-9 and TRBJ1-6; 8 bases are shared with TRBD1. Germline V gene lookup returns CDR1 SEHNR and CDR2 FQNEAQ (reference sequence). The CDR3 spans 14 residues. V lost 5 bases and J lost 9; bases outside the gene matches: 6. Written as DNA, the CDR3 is TGTGCCAGCAGCACCGGACAGGGTCTTTCACCCCTCCACTTT. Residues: CASSTGQGLSPLHF.

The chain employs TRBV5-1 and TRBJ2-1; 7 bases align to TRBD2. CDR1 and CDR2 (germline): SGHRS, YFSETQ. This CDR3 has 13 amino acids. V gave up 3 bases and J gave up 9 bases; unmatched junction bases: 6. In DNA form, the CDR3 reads TGCGCCAGCAGCTGGGCAGGGAGGGTTGAGCAGTTCTTC. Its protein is CASSWAGRVEQFF.

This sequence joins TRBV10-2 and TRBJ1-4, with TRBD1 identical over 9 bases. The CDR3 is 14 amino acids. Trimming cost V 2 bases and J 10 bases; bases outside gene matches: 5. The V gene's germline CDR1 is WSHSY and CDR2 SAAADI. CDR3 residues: CASSERTGEGKLFF. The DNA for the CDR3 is TGCGCCAGCAGTGAGAGGACAGGGGAGGGAAAACTGTTTTTT.

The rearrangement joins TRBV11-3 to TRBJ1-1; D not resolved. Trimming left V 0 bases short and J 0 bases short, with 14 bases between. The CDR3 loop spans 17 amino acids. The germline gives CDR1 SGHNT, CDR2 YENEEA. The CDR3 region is CASSLDGYTYLNTEAFF. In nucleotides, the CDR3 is TGTGCCAGCAGCTTAGACGGGTACACCTACTTGAACACTGAAGCTTTCTTT.

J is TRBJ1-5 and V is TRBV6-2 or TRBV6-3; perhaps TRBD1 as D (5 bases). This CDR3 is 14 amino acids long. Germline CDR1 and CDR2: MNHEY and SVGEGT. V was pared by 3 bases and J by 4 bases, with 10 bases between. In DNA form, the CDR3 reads TGTGCCAGCAGTTATGGTTCAGGGAATCAGCCCCAGCATTTT. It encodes CASSYGSGNQPQHF.

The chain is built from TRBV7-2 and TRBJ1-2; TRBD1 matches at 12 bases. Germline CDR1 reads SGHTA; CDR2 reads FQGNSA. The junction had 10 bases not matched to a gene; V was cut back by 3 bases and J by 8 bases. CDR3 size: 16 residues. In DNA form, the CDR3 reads TGTGCCAGCAGCTTCGATCCGGGACAGGGGGCTGGAGGCTACACCTTC. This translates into CASSFDPGQGAGGYTF.

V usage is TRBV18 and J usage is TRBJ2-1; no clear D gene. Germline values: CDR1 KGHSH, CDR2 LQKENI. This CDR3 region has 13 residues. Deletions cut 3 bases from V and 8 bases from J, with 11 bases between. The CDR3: CASSPLNRDEQFF. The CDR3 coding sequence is TGTGCCAGCTCACCGCTGAACCGGGATGAGCAGTTCTTC.

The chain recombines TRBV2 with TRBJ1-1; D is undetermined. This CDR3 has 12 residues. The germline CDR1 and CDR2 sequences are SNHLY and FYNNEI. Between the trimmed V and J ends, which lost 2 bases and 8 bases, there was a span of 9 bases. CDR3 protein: CASSENSGEAFF. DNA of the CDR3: TGTGCCAGCAGTGAAAATTCCGGGGAAGCTTTCTTT.